The 11 T cell receptor beta chains presented below share a single source sample, sequenced in a study of blood T cell repertoires in COVID-19. Generated by immunoSEQ multiplex PCR, the TCRdb table keeps only in-frame clones and is missing some. The sample carries roughly 200,000 clones, about 86% recorded once. The sample comprised PBMCs or T cells enriched from blood (not recorded which). Receptors were obtained from a woman in her thirties or forties in a cohort exposed to, infected with or recovered from COVID-19 (not recorded which).

The chain combines TRBV11-2 with TRBJ2-5; TRBD2 aligns across 9 bases. The V gene's germline CDR1 is SGHAT and CDR2 FQNNGV. V lost 4 bases and J lost 4; bases outside the gene matches: 10. The CDR3 sequence is 16 residues long. The CDR3: CASSSLSGGNIETQYF. As DNA, the CDR3 is TGTGCCAGCAGCTCCCTTAGCGGGGGTAATATAGAGACCCAGTACTTC. Together with reference TRBV11-2 and TRBJ2-5, the CDR3 gives the full variable domain: EAGVAQSPRYKIIEKRQSVAFWCNPISGHATLYWYQQILGQGPKLLIQFQNNGVVDDSQLPKDRFSAERLKGVDSTLKIQPAKLEDSAVYLCASSSLSGGNIETQYFGPGTRLLVL.

For this clone: Within the sample, other DNA sequences also encode this same CDR3. The genes are TRBV4-2 and TRBJ1-2; D is unclear. V was clipped by 1 base and J by 8 bases, with 8 bases between them. The germline CDR1 and CDR2 sequences are LGHNA and YNFKEQ. This CDR3 is 12 amino acids long. The DNA for the CDR3 is TGTGCCAGCAGCCAAGGGGGAGGAGGCTACACCTTC. Residues: CASSQGGGGYTF.

This clone was detected a few times. The chain employs TRBV4-1 and TRBJ1-2; 12 bases agree with TRBD1. The J segment lost 8 bases and the V segment lost 1 base, leaving 11 bases of the junction unmatched. This CDR3 contains 17 residues. Germline assignment: CDR1 MGHRA and CDR2 YSYEKL. CDR3 sequence: CASSQGPTGTGGWGYTF. The CDR3 nucleotides read TGCGCCAGCAGCCAAGGTCCCACCGGGACAGGGGGCTGGGGCTACACCTTC.

In its sample, this clone was seen a few times. The CDR3 DNA reads as TGTGCCAGCAGTCAGACTAGAAGGGAGACCCAGTACTTC. It specifies CASSQTRRETQYF. This chain links TRBV6-5 with TRBJ2-5; possible D gene TRBD2, 6 bases. Looked up from germline, CDR1 is MNHEY and CDR2 is SVGAGI. CDR3 size: 13 residues. Trimming removed 5 bases from V and 5 bases from J, with 12 bases in between.

The CDR3 spells CASSLDRGKAFF. In nucleotides, the CDR3 is TGTGCCAGCAGTTTAGACAGGGGGAAAGCTTTCTTT. The chain links TRBV12-3 or TRBV12-4 to TRBJ1-1, with 8 bases lining up with TRBD1. The V gene end was trimmed by 1 base and the J gene end by 9 bases; junction bases not matched to a gene: 1. The CDR3 contains 12 residues.

The chain carries TRBV6-5 and TRBJ1-6; D is unresolved. The germline V and J ends were trimmed by 6 bases and 7 bases, with 10 bases remaining between them. CDR3 length: 13 amino acids. CDR1 and CDR2 (germline): MNHEY, SVGAGI. The CDR3 nucleotides read TGTGCCAGCAGCATACTGAGAAATTCACCCCTCCACTTT. It is translated as CASSILRNSPLHF.

The gene calls are TRBV2 and TRBJ1-1, with D perhaps matching TRBD1 (6 bases). From germline, CDR1 is SNHLY and CDR2 FYNNEI. V lost 7 bases to trimming and J lost 3 bases, with 12 bases between them. The CDR3 totals 13 residues. CDR3 coding DNA: TGTGCCAGCACGGGGGGGGCGGACACTGAAGCTTTCTTT. Its translation: CASTGGADTEAFF.

This chain connects TRBV5-1 to TRBJ2-5, with 7 bases fitting TRBD2. The CDR3 is made up of 17 amino acids. V shed 4 bases, J shed 5 bases, and the junction held 17 bases outside the gene matches. Germline assignment: CDR1 SGHRS and CDR2 YFSETQ. CDR3 loop: CASSPPGRGSPGETQYF. CDR3 sequence (DNA): TGCGCCAGCAGCCCGCCCGGGCGGGGGTCACCGGGGGAGACCCAGTACTTC. Filled out from reference TRBV5-1 and TRBJ2-5, the complete variable domain reads KAGVTQTPRYLIKTRGQQVTLSCSPISGHRSVSWYQQTPGQGLQFLFEYFSETQRNKGNFPGRFSGRQFSNSRSEMNVSTLELGDSALYLCASSPPGRGSPGETQYFGPGTRLLVL.

This chain uses TRBV4-1 with TRBJ2-7, with D perhaps TRBD2 (6 bases). V lost 3 bases to trimming and J lost 5 bases, with 11 bases between them. CDR1 MGHRA and CDR2 YSYEKL come from the germline V gene. The CDR3 runs to 13 residues. CDR3 sequence: CASSQGLGDEQYF. CDR3 DNA: TGCGCCAGCAGCCAGGGACTGGGGGACGAGCAGTACTTC.

The chain couples TRBV5-5 to TRBJ2-7; D uncertain. The germline V gene has CDR1 SGHKS and CDR2 YYEKEE (reference sequence). This CDR3 region has 12 residues. Deletions cut 0 bases from V and 6 bases from J, with 7 bases between. Written as DNA, the CDR3 is TGTGCCAGCAGCTTGGCAGATCGCGAGCAGTACTTC. Amino acids: CASSLADREQYF. Using reference TRBV5-5 and TRBJ2-7 for the parts outside the CDR3, the full variable domain is DAGVTQSPTHLIKTRGQQVTLRCSPISGHKSVSWYQQVLGQGPQFIFQYYEKEERGRGNFPDRFSARQFPNYSSELNVNALLLGDSALYLCASSLADREQYFGPGTRLTVT.

The V call is TRBV7-2, the J call TRBJ2-3, with 7 nucleotides matching TRBD2. The CDR3 has 17 amino acids. CDR1 is SGHTA, CDR2 FQGNSA, per germline. The V gene end was trimmed by 5 bases and the J gene end by 4 bases; junction bases not matched to a gene: 15. The CDR3 is CASSQRGGAGAADTQYF. CDR3 nucleotides: TGTGCCAGCAGCCAAAGGGGTGGGGCGGGAGCAGCAGATACGCAGTATTTT.